This T cell receptor beta chain was recovered during a study of blood T cells in healthy people across ages. Whole-study context: Capture via template switching afforded approximately one barcoded beta molecule per two T cells. Whole-study results and caveats: The study found TCR beta diversity correlated strongly with naive T cell percentage.

Note on this clonotype: Antigen unknown.

The CDR3 has 14 residues. After removal of 6 bases from V and 13 bases from J, the junction contained 15 bases not matched to a gene. Germline CDR1 SQVTM, CDR2 ANQGSEA. Sample-barcoded 5' priming and a J-beta primer mix drove a second PCR of about 7 to 11 cycles. Via MiXCR, TCRdb re-called the 5' RACE reads, giving one row per CDR3 protein. The sample includes 710,000 or so distinct CDR3 sequences, less than 40% seen only once; the top ten take approximately 15%. The sequenced material came from blood. The chain uses TRBV29-1 and TRBJ2-1; 10 bases line up with TRBD1. This TCR derives from a woman older than 75 in good health. Here the CDR3 DNA reads TGCAGCGTGGACCCGGGACAGGGGTTTGGGACCCAGTTCTTC. It encodes CSVDPGQGFGTQFF.